Listed here are 5 T cell receptor beta chains from one sample, sequenced in a study of T cells in Graves' hyperthyroidism and ophthalmopathy. Template material for amplifying TCR beta CDR3 regions consisted of RNA transcripts. The TCR CDR3 first-round RT-PCR relied on the HTBI primer set. TCRdb reprocessed the multiplex PCR reads via MiXCR and lists one record per CDR3 protein. The data show 500,000 to 650,000 distinct CDR3 sequences, about 20% seen once. Sequenced input: blood. These receptors all stem from a man in his forties with Graves' ophthalmopathy.

The gene calls are TRBV7-9 and TRBJ1-2, with 9 positions matching TRBD1. The CDR3 runs 14 residues. V lost 5 bases to trimming and J lost 8 bases; unmatched junction nucleotides: 9. From germline, CDR1 is SEHNR and CDR2 FQNEAQ (reference sequence). The CDR3 nucleotides read TGTGCCAGCAGCCCCCACGGGACAGGGACGGGCTACACCTTC. Its translation is CASSPHGTGTGYTF.

This clonotype was recorded at least ten times. V and J are TRBV12-3 or TRBV12-4 and TRBJ1-1; 7 positions match TRBD1. The CDR3 extends over 12 amino acids. J gave up 1 base and V 9 bases, and 2 bases lay outside the gene matches. The CDR3 region is CASRGPNTEAFF. The CDR3 DNA reads as TGTGCCAGTAGGGGGCCGAACACTGAAGCTTTCTTT.

A remark on this clonotype: A much larger clonotype is one base distant, so this may be a read error. The conserved final phenylalanine or tryptophan is absent from the CDR3, which likely points to a read error. The V call is TRBV5-1, the J call TRBJ1-1, with 7 bases identical to TRBD1. Trimming at V came to 4 bases and at J to 5 bases, leaving 14 bases not matched to a gene. The CDR3 consists of 16 residues. Germline assignment: CDR1 SGHRS and CDR2 YFSETQ. The CDR3 nucleotides read TGCGCCAGCAGCCCGAGTACGAGACAGGGTGGAACTGAAGCTTTCCTT. Translating gives CASSPSTRQGGTEAFL.

The chain has TRBV29-1 and TRBJ2-5; no definite D call. Germline CDR1 is SQVTM and CDR2 is ANQGSEA. The CDR3 has 12 amino acids. The V end lost 5 bases, the J end lost 1 base, and 8 bases lay between the germline ends. In DNA, the CDR3 is TGCAGCGTTAGGGTCACCCAAGAGACCCAGTACTTC. It specifies CSVRVTQETQYF.

In its sample, this clonotype was seen many times. The chain links TRBV4-2 to TRBJ2-3; D gene ambiguous. V gave up 0 bases and J gave up 4 bases, with 8 bases separating them. Germline V gene data show CDR1 as LGHNA and CDR2 as YNFKEQ. The CDR3 spans 14 residues. The CDR3 region has the DNA TGTGCCAGCAGCCAAGATTCCGGACCAGATACGCAGTATTTT. The encoded protein is CASSQDSGPDTQYF.